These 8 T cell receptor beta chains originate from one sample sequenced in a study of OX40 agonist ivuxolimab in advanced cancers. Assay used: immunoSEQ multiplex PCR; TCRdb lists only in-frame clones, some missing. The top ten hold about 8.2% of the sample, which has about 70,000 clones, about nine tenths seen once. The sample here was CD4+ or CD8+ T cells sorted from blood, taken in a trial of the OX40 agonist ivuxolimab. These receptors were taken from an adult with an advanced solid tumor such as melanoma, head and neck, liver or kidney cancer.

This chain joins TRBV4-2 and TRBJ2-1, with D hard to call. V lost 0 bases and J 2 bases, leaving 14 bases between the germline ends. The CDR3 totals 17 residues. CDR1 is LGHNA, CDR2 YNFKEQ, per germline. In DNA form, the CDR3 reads TGTGCCAGCAGCCAAGAAAAGACATTATTTCCCTACAATGAGCAGTTCTTC. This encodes CASSQEKTLFPYNEQFF.

The CDR3 DNA follows: TGCGCCAGCAGCGGGACAGGGGCCGCTAATGAAAAACTGTTTTTT. Protein product: CASSGTGAANEKLFF. This sequence joins TRBV5-1 and TRBJ1-4; TRBD1 matches 10 bases. This CDR3 has 15 amino acids. J gave up 3 bases and V 4 bases, and 3 bases lay outside the gene matches. Germline loops: CDR1 SGHRS, CDR2 YFSETQ.

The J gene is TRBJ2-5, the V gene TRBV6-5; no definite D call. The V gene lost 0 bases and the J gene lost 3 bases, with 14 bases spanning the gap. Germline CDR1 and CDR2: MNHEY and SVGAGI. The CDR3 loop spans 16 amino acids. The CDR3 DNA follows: TGTGCCAGCAGTTACTCAGGGTGGCAGGTCGAAGAGACCCAGTACTTC. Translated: CASSYSGWQVEETQYF.

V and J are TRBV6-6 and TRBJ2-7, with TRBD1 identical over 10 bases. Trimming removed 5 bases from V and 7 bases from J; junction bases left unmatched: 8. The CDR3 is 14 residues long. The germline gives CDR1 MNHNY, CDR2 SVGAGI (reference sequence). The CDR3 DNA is TGTGCCAGCAGTCTACCGGGACAGGGGAAGGAGCAGTACTTC. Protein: CASSLPGQGKEQYF.

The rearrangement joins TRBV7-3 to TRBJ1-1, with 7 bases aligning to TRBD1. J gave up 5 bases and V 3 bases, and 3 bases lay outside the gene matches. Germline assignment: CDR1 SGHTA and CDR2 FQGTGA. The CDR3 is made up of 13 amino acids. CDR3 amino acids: CASSLRGPTEAFF. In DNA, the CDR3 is TGTGCCAGCAGCTTGAGGGGGCCTACTGAAGCTTTCTTT.

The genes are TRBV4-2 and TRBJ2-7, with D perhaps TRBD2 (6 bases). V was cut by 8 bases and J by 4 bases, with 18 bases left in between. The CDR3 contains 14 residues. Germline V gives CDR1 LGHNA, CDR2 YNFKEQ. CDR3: CASASLEGIYEQYF. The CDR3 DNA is TGTGCCAGCGCCAGCTTGGAGGGGATTTACGAGCAGTACTTC.

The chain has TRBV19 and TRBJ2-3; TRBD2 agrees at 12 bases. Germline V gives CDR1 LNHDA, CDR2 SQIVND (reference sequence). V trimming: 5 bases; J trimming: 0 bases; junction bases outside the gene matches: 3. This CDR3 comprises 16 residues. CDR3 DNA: TGTGCCAGTAGTTACGGACTAGCGGGGAGCACAGATACGCAGTATTTT. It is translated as CASSYGLAGSTDTQYF.

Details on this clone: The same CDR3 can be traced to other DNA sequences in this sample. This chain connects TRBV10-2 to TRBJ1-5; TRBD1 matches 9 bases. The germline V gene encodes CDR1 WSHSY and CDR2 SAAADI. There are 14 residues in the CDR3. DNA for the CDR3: TGCGCTAGCGGGCGGGACAGGGGCAATCAGCCCCAGCATTTT. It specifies CASGRDRGNQPQHF.